The clone carrying this T cell receptor beta chain was recorded many times. The antigen is undetermined. J gave up 12 bases and V 0 bases, and 8 bases lay outside the gene matches. This CDR3 has 14 amino acids. Germline values: CDR1 SEHNR, CDR2 FQNEAQ (reference sequence). This sample was included in a study of response to subunit inactivated influenza vaccine. TCRdb redid the calling of the RT-PCR reads with MiXCR, one entry per CDR3 protein. Of over 450,000 distinct CDR3 sequences detected, under 15% appear once; the ten largest clones hold around 13%. Whole-study results and caveats: T cells newly recruited by each seasonal influenza vaccination are few, the authors suggested.

The V call is TRBV7-9, the J call TRBJ2-1; 7 bases align to TRBD2. This clonotype originated in a man aged 50 or older who received an inactivated influenza vaccine. The specimen comprised PBMCs from blood, sampled about 40 days after vaccination. CDR3 DNA sequence: TGTGCCAGCAGCTTAGCGGTCCCAAGGGAGGGGCAGTTCTTC. Its protein product is CASSLAVPREGQFF. Supplemented by reference TRBV7-9 and TRBJ2-1, the full variable domain reads DTGVSQNPRHKITKRGQNVTFRCDPISEHNRLYWYRQTLGQGPEFLTYFQNEAQLEKSRLLSDRFSAERPKGSFSTLEIQRTEQGDSAMYLCASSLAVPREGQFFGPGTRLTVL.